This T cell receptor beta chain was captured in a study of T cell responses to AZD1222 COVID-19 vaccine. This CDR3 spans 14 amino acids. Germline V gives CDR1 LNHDA, CDR2 SQIVND (reference sequence). Trimming pared 7 bases from V and 0 bases from J, leaving 12 bases between. Clones were sequenced by immunoSEQ multiplex PCR, and TCRdb holds only the in-frame ones, with some missing. Seen here are some 180,000 clones, around 92% observed once, and the top ten hold 1% to 1.5%. The chain links TRBV19 to TRBJ1-2; D is unresolved. The sample here was peripheral blood, taken on day 0 of AZD1222 vaccination. The source is an adult in good health. The CDR3 region is CASTAPNANYGYTF. The CDR3 bases are TGTGCCAGTACGGCCCCGAACGCTAACTATGGCTACACCTTC.